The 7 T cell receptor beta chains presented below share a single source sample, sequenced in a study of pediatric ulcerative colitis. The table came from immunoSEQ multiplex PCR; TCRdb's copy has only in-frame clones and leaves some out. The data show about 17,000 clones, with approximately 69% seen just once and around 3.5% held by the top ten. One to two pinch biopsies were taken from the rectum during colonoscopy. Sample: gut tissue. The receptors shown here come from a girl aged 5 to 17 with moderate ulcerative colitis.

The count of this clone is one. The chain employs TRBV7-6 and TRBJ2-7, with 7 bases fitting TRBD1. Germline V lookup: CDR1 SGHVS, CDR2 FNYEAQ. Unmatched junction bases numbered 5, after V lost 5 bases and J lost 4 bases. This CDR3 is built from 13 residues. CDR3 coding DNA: TGTGCCAGCAGCCGCGACAGGGTGTACGAGCAGTACTTC. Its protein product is CASSRDRVYEQYF.

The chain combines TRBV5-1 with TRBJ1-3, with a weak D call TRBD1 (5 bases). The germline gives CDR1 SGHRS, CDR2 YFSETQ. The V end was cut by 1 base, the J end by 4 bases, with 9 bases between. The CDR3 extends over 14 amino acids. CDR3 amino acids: CASSLPGSGNTIYF. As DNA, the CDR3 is TGCGCCAGCAGCTTGCCAGGGTCCGGAAACACCATATATTTT.

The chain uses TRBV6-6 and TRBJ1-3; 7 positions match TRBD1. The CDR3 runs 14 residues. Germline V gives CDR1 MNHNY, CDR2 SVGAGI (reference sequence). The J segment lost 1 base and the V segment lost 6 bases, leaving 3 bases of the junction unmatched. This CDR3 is CASSPTGSGNTIYF. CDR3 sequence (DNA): TGTGCCAGCAGCCCGACAGGGTCTGGAAACACCATATATTTT.

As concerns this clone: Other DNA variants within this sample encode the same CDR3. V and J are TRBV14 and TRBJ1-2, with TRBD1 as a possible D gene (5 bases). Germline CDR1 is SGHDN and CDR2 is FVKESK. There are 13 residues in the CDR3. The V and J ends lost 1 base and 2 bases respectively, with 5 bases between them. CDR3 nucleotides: TGTGCCAGCAGCCAAGGGGGCAACTATGGCTACACCTTC. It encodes CASSQGGNYGYTF. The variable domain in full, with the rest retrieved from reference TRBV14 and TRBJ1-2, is EAGVTQFPSHSVIEKGQTVTLRCDPISGHDNLYWYRRVMGKEIKFLLHFVKESKQDESGMPNNRFLAERTGGTYSTLKVQPAELEDSGVYFCASSQGGNYGYTFGSGTRLTVV.

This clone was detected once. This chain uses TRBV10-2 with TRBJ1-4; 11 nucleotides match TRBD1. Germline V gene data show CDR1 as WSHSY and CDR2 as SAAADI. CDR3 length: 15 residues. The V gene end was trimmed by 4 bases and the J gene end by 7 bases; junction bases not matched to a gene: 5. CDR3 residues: CASSGLGTGGEKLFF. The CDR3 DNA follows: TGCGCCAGCAGTGGTCTCGGGACAGGGGGTGAAAAACTGTTTTTT.

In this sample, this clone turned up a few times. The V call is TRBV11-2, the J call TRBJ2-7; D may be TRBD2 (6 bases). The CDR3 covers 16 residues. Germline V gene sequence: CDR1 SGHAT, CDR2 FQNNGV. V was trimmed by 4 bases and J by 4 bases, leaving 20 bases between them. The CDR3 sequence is CASSSAHGSGGYEQYF. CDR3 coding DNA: TGTGCCAGCAGCTCAGCCCACGGAAGCGGAGGGTACGAGCAGTACTTC.

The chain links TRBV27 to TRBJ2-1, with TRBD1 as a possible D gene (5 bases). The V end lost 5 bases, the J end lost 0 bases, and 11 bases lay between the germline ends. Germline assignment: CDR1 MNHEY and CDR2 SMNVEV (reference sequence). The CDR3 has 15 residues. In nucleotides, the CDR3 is TGTGCCAGCAGTCTTACAGGTGACTCCTACAATGAGCAGTTCTTC. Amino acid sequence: CASSLTGDSYNEQFF.